This T cell receptor beta chain emerged from a study of blood T cell repertoires in COVID-19. Study-wide background: PBMCs, B-cell-depleted T cells, or T cells provided the cDNA or gDNA that made up the material.

The repertoire was sequenced with immunoSEQ multiplex PCR; TCRdb's copy has only in-frame clones and lacks some. The profile covers 400,000 to 450,000 clones, with 86% appearing a single time and approximately 1.5% taken by the ten largest. The CDR3 totals 14 residues. Germline lookup yields CDR1 KGHSH and CDR2 LQKENI. Trimming stripped 3 bases from V and 2 bases from J, with 11 bases between. This receptor was taken from a woman under 40 with active or convalescent COVID-19. Source material: peripheral blood. The chain has TRBV18 and TRBJ2-7, with D unclear. CDR3 sequence: CASSPDTHPYEQYF. CDR3 bases: TGTGCCAGCTCACCTGACACCCACCCCTACGAGCAGTACTTC. The entire variable domain, with the rest obtained from reference TRBV18 and TRBJ2-7, is as follows: NAGVMQNPRHLVRRRGQEARLRCSPMKGHSHVYWYRQLPEEGLKFMVYLQKENIIDESGMPKERFSAEFPKEGPSILRIQQVVRGDSAAYFCASSPDTHPYEQYFGPGTRLTVT.